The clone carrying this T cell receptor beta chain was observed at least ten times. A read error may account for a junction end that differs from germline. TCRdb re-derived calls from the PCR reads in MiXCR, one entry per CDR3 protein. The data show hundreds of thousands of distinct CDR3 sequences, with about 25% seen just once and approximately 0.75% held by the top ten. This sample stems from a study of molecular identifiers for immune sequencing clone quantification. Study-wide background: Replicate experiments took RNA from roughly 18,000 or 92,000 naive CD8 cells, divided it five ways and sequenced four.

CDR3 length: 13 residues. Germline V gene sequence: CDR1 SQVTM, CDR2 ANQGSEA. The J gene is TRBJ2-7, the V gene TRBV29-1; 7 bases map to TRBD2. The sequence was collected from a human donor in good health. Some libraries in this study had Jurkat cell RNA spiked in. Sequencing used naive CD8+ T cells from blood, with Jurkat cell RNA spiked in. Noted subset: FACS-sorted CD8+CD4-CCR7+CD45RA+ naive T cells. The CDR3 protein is CSVGGGTLYGQYF. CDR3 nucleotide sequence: TGCAGCGTTGGGGGGGGGACCCTCTACGGGCAGTACTTC.